A selection of T cell receptor beta chains follows, all from one sample in a study of T cell responses to AZD1222 COVID-19 vaccine. Using immunoSEQ multiplex PCR, the repertoire was profiled, and TCRdb retains in-frame clones only, with some absent. The table records 66,000 or so clones, about four fifths of them present only once. The sequenced sample was peripheral blood, obtained on day 0 of MenACWY control vaccination. These receptors all come from an adult in good health. Each CDR3 is given with its conserved first and last residue. A D gene is named only where the DNA matches it firmly. Clone size is stated in some rows and not others, as once, few, many or a class when expanded.

len	v_gene	j_gene	d_gene	abundance	CDR3aa	CDR3nt
12	TRBV7-9	TRBJ2-1	TRBD2	.	CASSLGRGEQFF	TGTGCCAGCAGCTTAGGGCGGGGGGAGCAGTTCTTC
15	TRBV19	TRBJ1-1	.	.	CASSMGVDRGTEAFF	TGTGCCAGTAGTATGGGAGTCGACCGAGGTACTGAAGCTTTCTTT
12	TRBV2	TRBJ2-5	.	.	CAGRENQETQYF	TGTGCCGGGCGGGAAAACCAAGAGACCCAGTACTTC
12	TRBV29-1	TRBJ2-7	.	.	CSVLTSSYEQYF	TGCAGCGTACTGACAAGCTCCTACGAGCAGTACTTC
13	TRBV19	TRBJ1-3	.	.	CASRGSSGNTIYF	TGTGCCAGTAGAGGGAGCTCTGGAAACACCATATATTTT
15	TRBV29-1	TRBJ1-2	.	.	CSVEGLGRVNYGYTF	TGCAGCGTTGAAGGGTTGGGCAGGGTTAACTATGGCTACACCTTC
14	TRBV28	TRBJ1-2	.	.	CASLPGRGTLSYTF	TGTGCCAGCCTACCCGGTAGGGGGACTTTGAGCTACACCTTC
13	TRBV14	TRBJ2-2	.	.	CASSLDLMGELFF	TGTGCCAGCAGCCTGGACCTTATGGGGGAGCTGTTTTTT
17	TRBV19	TRBJ2-2	.	many	CASSTRGATANTGELFF	TGTGCCAGTAGTACACGAGGGGCGACCGCGAACACCGGGGAGCTGTTTTTT
17	TRBV19	TRBJ1-1	.	once	CASKSEGQGRVRTEAFF	TGTGCCAGCAAATCGGAGGGGCAGGGAAGGGTTAGAACTGAAGCTTTCTTT
16	TRBV24-1	TRBJ1-5	.	.	CATDLTGRYSNQPQHF	TGTGCCACCGACCTGACAGGCCGTTATAGCAATCAGCCCCAGCATTTT
13	TRBV27	TRBJ2-4	.	.	CASSFAGWDIQYF	TGTGCCAGCAGTTTCGCAGGCTGGGACATTCAGTACTTC
18	TRBV5-1	TRBJ1-3	.	.	CASSLAGGGESSGNTIYF	TGCGCCAGCAGCCTCGCCGGGGGCGGCGAGAGCTCTGGAAACACCATATATTTT
14	TRBV7-9	TRBJ1-2	.	.	CASSLDGGYYGYTF	TGTGCCAGCAGCTTAGATGGCGGGTACTATGGCTACACCTTC